The rows below give T cell receptor beta chains drawn from one sample of a study of CD8 T cells in Susac syndrome. MiXCR, applied by TCRdb to the immunoSEQ multiplex PCR reads, yields one record per CDR3 protein. Among about 140,000 distinct CDR3 sequences listed, roughly 94% were seen once. The material sequenced was CD4+ T cells from PBMCs. The receptors shown here come from a human donor with Susac syndrome. Both conserved end residues are part of each CDR3. Fields, in order: clone size, CDR3 length, J gene, V gene, D gene, CDR3 DNA, CDR3 protein. A D gene is named only where the DNA matches it firmly. A row's size may be missing; if present it is once, few, many or a size class.

size: once
length: 13
J: TRBJ2-7
V: TRBV20-1
D: .
DNA: TGCAGTGCAGTCCGGGACACAAACTACGAGCAGTACTTC
CDR3: CSAVRDTNYEQYF

size: .
length: 15
J: TRBJ2-2
V: TRBV20-1
D: TRBD1
DNA: TGCAGTGCTAGGCCCAACAGGGGAAGCCCCGGGGAGCTGTTTTTT
CDR3: CSARPNRGSPGELFF

size: .
length: 17
J: TRBJ2-3
V: TRBV3-1
D: TRBD2
DNA: TGTGCCAGCAGCCGCCGGACTAGCGGGAGTGGCGCAGATACGCAGTATTTT
CDR3: CASSRRTSGSGADTQYF

size: .
length: 15
J: TRBJ2-3
V: TRBV27
D: .
DNA: TGTGCCACGCGGCGTCCGGGATTGGGGACAGATACGCAGTATTTT
CDR3: CATRRPGLGTDTQYF

size: .
length: 16
J: TRBJ2-1
V: TRBV6-4
D: TRBD2
DNA: TGTGCCAGCGAATTAAAGGCGGGGGGGCCGGGCAATGAGCAGTTCTTC
CDR3: CASELKAGGPGNEQFF

size: .
length: 16
J: TRBJ2-5
V: TRBV10-3
D: .
DNA: TGTGCCATCAGTGAGCCCACAGGAGAGAGGGAAGAGACCCAGTACTTC
CDR3: CAISEPTGEREETQYF

size: .
length: 15
J: TRBJ2-1
V: TRBV15
D: .
DNA: TGTGCCACCAGCAGATCTCCTGACAGGTACAATGAGCAGTTCTTC
CDR3: CATSRSPDRYNEQFF

size: .
length: 16
J: TRBJ1-1
V: TRBV20-1
D: TRBD1
DNA: TGCAGTGCTAGACCCCCGCAGGGGGGGGCCAACACTGAAGCTTTCTTT
CDR3: CSARPPQGGANTEAFF

size: .
length: 15
J: TRBJ2-7
V: TRBV29-1
D: .
DNA: TGCAGCGTTGTTCCTGCCAGGTCGCTGGGTGACGAGCAGTACTTC
CDR3: CSVVPARSLGDEQYF

size: .
length: 11
J: TRBJ1-2
V: TRBV30
D: .
DNA: TGTGCCGAGCGGGGTTTCGGAGGCTACACCTTC
CDR3: CAERGFGGYTF

size: .
length: 13
J: TRBJ2-7
V: TRBV9
D: .
DNA: TGTGCCAGCAGCACCAGATCATCCCTCGAGCAGTACTTC
CDR3: CASSTRSSLEQYF

size: .
length: 15
J: TRBJ2-7
V: TRBV7-2
D: TRBD2
DNA: TGTGCCAGCAGCTTGGCTAGCGGGTCTTCCTACGAGCAGTACTTC
CDR3: CASSLASGSSYEQYF

size: once
length: 15
J: TRBJ2-3
V: TRBV28
D: TRBD2
DNA: TGTGCCAGCAGTTCCACTAGCGGGTTGACAGATACGCAGTATTTT
CDR3: CASSSTSGLTDTQYF

size: .
length: 14
J: TRBJ1-2
V: TRBV9
D: .
DNA: TGTGCCAGCAGCGTAGTGGAGGGCTTGGGTGGCTACACCTTC
CDR3: CASSVVEGLGGYTF

size: .
length: 15
J: TRBJ1-2
V: TRBV30
D: .
DNA: TGTGCCTGGAGTGTAACGCGGGTAACTAACTATGGCTACACCTTC
CDR3: CAWSVTRVTNYGYTF

size: .
length: 15
J: TRBJ2-3
V: TRBV19
D: .
DNA: TGTGCCAGCCGCGAGACTGCCGGGATGGGAGATACGCAGTATTTT
CDR3: CASRETAGMGDTQYF

size: .
length: 15
J: TRBJ1-4
V: TRBV12-3/TRBV12-4
D: .
DNA: TGTGCCAGCAGTTTCGGGGGGCCAACTAATGAAAAACTGTTTTTT
CDR3: CASSFGGPTNEKLFF

size: once
length: 15
J: TRBJ1-5
V: TRBV20-1
D: .
DNA: TGCAGTGCTCGAGACTGGACAAAAGGGGATCAGCCCCAGCATTTT
CDR3: CSARDWTKGDQPQHF

size: .
length: 11
J: TRBJ1-2
V: TRBV7-2
D: .
DNA: TGTGCCAGCAGCCCCAGGGTGGGCTACACCTTC
CDR3: CASSPRVGYTF

size: few
length: 14
J: TRBJ2-5
V: TRBV2
D: TRBD2
DNA: TGTGCCAGCAGTAGCCAGCGGGATCCTTTCACCCAGTACTTC
CDR3: CASSSQRDPFTQYF

size: .
length: 12
J: TRBJ1-5
V: TRBV30
D: .
DNA: TGTGCCTGGAGTCCACGGGACGGGGCCCAGCATTTT
CDR3: CAWSPRDGAQHF

size: .
length: 18
J: TRBJ2-7
V: TRBV9
D: TRBD2
DNA: TGTGCCAGCAGCCCACTAGCGGGAGGTTGGGCTGAAACCTACGAGCAGTACTTC
CDR3: CASSPLAGGWAETYEQYF

size: .
length: 14
J: TRBJ2-5
V: TRBV7-9
D: .
DNA: TGTGCCAGCAGCTCGCAAGGCGGGCGGGAGACCCAGTACTTC
CDR3: CASSSQGGRETQYF

size: .
length: 16
J: TRBJ1-1
V: TRBV7-9
D: .
DNA: TGTGCCAGCAGCTTAGATCGGAGATGGATGAACACTGAAGCTTTCTTT
CDR3: CASSLDRRWMNTEAFF

size: .
length: 15
J: TRBJ2-1
V: TRBV30
D: .
DNA: TGTGCCTGGAGCGGACGAGGGAGAAGTCGAAATGAGCAGTTCTTC
CDR3: CAWSGRGRSRNEQFF

size: .
length: 14
J: TRBJ1-6
V: TRBV28
D: .
DNA: TGTGCCAGCGAGTTGGCCCTAAGTAGTTCACCCCTCCACTTT
CDR3: CASELALSSSPLHF

size: .
length: 17
J: TRBJ2-3
V: TRBV5-4
D: .
DNA: TGTGCCAGCAGCTTCCGGAACCCGGGCAAAAGGACAGATACGCAGTATTTT
CDR3: CASSFRNPGKRTDTQYF

size: .
length: 13
J: TRBJ1-5
V: TRBV30
D: .
DNA: TGTGCCTGGAGCAAGGTAGGCAATCAGCCCCAGCATTTT
CDR3: CAWSKVGNQPQHF

size: .
length: 15
J: TRBJ1-1
V: TRBV12-3/TRBV12-4
D: .
DNA: TGTGCCAGCAGGCCTCAGGGTGCCATGAACACTGAAGCTTTCTTT
CDR3: CASRPQGAMNTEAFF

size: .
length: 15
J: TRBJ2-1
V: TRBV18
D: TRBD2
DNA: TGTGCCAGCTCACCGAAGCGGGAGTATTGGAATGAGCAGTTCTTC
CDR3: CASSPKREYWNEQFF

size: .
length: 11
J: TRBJ2-2
V: TRBV29-1
D: .
DNA: TGCAGCGTTGGGGACACCGGGGAGCTGTTTTTT
CDR3: CSVGDTGELFF

size: .
length: 14
J: TRBJ2-1
V: TRBV5-6
D: .
DNA: TGTGCCAGCAGCTCGTACATCTTAGGACATGAGCAGTTCTTC
CDR3: CASSSYILGHEQFF

size: .
length: 18
J: TRBJ2-6
V: TRBV29-1
D: .
DNA: TGCAGCGTTCTCATACGGCAGGCTCCTAGTTCTGGGGCCAACGTCCTGACTTTC
CDR3: CSVLIRQAPSSGANVLTF

size: .
length: 12
J: TRBJ1-1
V: TRBV29-1
D: .
DNA: TGCAGCGACGTGAGGGGGTACACTGAAGCTTTCTTT
CDR3: CSDVRGYTEAFF

size: .
length: 15
J: TRBJ2-3
V: TRBV6-1
D: TRBD2
DNA: TGTGCCAGCAGTGAACTAGCGGGGGGGCCAGATACGCAGTATTTT
CDR3: CASSELAGGPDTQYF

size: .
length: 13
J: TRBJ1-2
V: TRBV29-1
D: .
DNA: TGCAGCGTTGGTGGCAGGGCGGACTATGGCTACACCTTC
CDR3: CSVGGRADYGYTF

size: .
length: 15
J: TRBJ2-7
V: TRBV27
D: .
DNA: TGTGCCAGCAGTTCCAGGGGCGGATACGCCTACGAGCAGTACTTC
CDR3: CASSSRGGYAYEQYF

size: .
length: 12
J: TRBJ1-2
V: TRBV20-1
D: .
DNA: TGCAGTGCTAGTAGGGCGGCAATGCGCTACACCTTC
CDR3: CSASRAAMRYTF

size: .
length: 14
J: TRBJ2-7
V: TRBV15
D: TRBD1
DNA: TGTGCCACCTCGACGGACAGGGGGCCCTACGAGCAGTACTTC
CDR3: CATSTDRGPYEQYF

size: .
length: 13
J: TRBJ2-7
V: TRBV7-3
D: .
DNA: TGTGCCAGCAGCTTAAACGTTGGGGGCGAGCAGTACTTC
CDR3: CASSLNVGGEQYF

size: .
length: 17
J: TRBJ2-2
V: TRBV12-3/TRBV12-4
D: TRBD2
DNA: TGTGCCAGCATTCCGGGCCTAGCGGGAGCGAACACCGGGGAGCTGTTTTTT
CDR3: CASIPGLAGANTGELFF

size: .
length: 14
J: TRBJ1-4
V: TRBV5-1
D: .
DNA: TGCGCCAGCAGCGATGGGACGGGTAATGAAAAACTGTTTTTT
CDR3: CASSDGTGNEKLFF

size: once
length: 14
J: TRBJ1-2
V: TRBV18
D: .
DNA: TGTGCCAGCTCACCACCCGACAGGTTCTATGGCTACACCTTC
CDR3: CASSPPDRFYGYTF

size: .
length: 12
J: TRBJ2-3
V: TRBV7-9
D: TRBD2
DNA: TGTGCCAGCAGCTCATCTAGCGGCACGCAGTATTTT
CDR3: CASSSSSGTQYF

size: .
length: 13
J: TRBJ2-3
V: TRBV15
D: .
DNA: TGTGCCACCAGCGGGCATCTCAGAGATACGCAGTATTTT
CDR3: CATSGHLRDTQYF

size: .
length: 14
J: TRBJ2-6
V: TRBV5-1
D: .
DNA: TGCGCCAGCAGCTTGTTGGCTGGGGCCAACGTCCTGACTTTC
CDR3: CASSLLAGANVLTF

size: .
length: 12
J: TRBJ1-1
V: TRBV30
D: .
DNA: TGTGCCTGGAGTGTAGGAGGACCTGAAGCTTTCTTT
CDR3: CAWSVGGPEAFF

size: .
length: 13
J: TRBJ2-5
V: TRBV30
D: .
DNA: TGTGCCTGGAGTCAGGGACAACGAGAGACCCAGTACTTC
CDR3: CAWSQGQRETQYF